This TCR beta chain appears in the sequencing data of a study of blood T cell repertoires in COVID-19. Source study methods: Quantification of nucleated cells was approximated via reference gene primer amplification. TCRdb's table, derived via immunoSEQ multiplex PCR, lists solely in-frame clones and lacks some. Clone size and V and J calls were adopted from that table, with D and trimming inferred from the DNA. The repertoire holds approximately 220,000 clones, with roughly 90% as singletons. Per germline, CDR1 KGHDR and CDR2 SFDVKD. CDR3 length: 15 residues. V was pared by 3 bases and J by 2 bases, with 13 bases between.

The chain links TRBV24-1 to TRBJ2-7, with a tentative D call TRBD1 (6 bases). The sequence came from a woman aged 25-40 years with acute COVID-19. Sequencing was performed on PBMCs or T cells enriched from blood (not recorded which). CDR3 DNA sequence: TGTGCCACCAGTGATAGGCCGGGACAAACCTACGAGCAGTACTTC. It yields the protein CATSDRPGQTYEQYF.